This T cell receptor beta chain was captured in a study of somatic mutations in cytotoxic T cells in rheumatoid arthritis. The investigators isolated CD4+ and CD8+ cells by positive magnetic bead selection and checked their purity by flow cytometry. General study points: CD8+ T-cell clonality showed no significant difference between rheumatoid arthritis patients and age-matched healthy controls. Antigenic targets recognized by the expanded CD8+ clones remained undetermined. With age, CD8+ clonality increased in rheumatoid arthritis patients, whereas no such increase appeared in healthy controls.

Libraries were prepared by immunoSEQ multiplex PCR; TCRdb keeps only in-frame clonotypes and omits some of them. The sample has approximately 11,000 clones; about nine tenths are singletons. On this clone itself: Its target is unknown.

Germline-derived CDR1 and CDR2 are SGHDT and YYEEEE. After removal of 5 bases from V and 0 bases from J, the junction contained 5 bases not matched to a gene. The CDR3 runs to 14 residues. The gene calls are TRBV5-6 and TRBJ2-7; 7 nucleotides match TRBD2. This TCR came from a young woman with rheumatoid arthritis. Sequenced material: CD8+ T cells sorted from blood. The CDR3: CASSSGGGSYEQYF. Written as DNA, the CDR3 is TGTGCCAGCAGTTCGGGCGGGGGCTCCTACGAGCAGTACTTC.